These T cell receptor beta chains were read from a single sample in a study of blood T cell repertoires in COVID-19. Profiling relied on immunoSEQ multiplex PCR, and the TCRdb table lists in-frame clones only, not all of them. The table records about 42,000 clones, roughly nine tenths of them present only once. Sequencing was done on a sample of peripheral blood. Source of these receptors: a young man with active or convalescent COVID-19. CDR3s include the opening cysteine and the closing phenylalanine or tryptophan. A D gene is named only where the DNA matches it firmly. Clone size is shown for a subset of rows, as once, few, many or a class of expanded clone.

j_call cdr3_length clone_size v_call d_call cdr3_nt cdr3_aa
TRBJ1-1 15 - TRBV9 - TGTGCCAGCAGCCCCCTCGCGGACCGGGGCACTGAAGCTTTCTTT CASSPLADRGTEAFF
TRBJ1-2 15 - TRBV19 TRBD1 TGTGCCAGTAGTACCCGGGACAGCGCCTCGTATGGCTACACCTTC CASSTRDSASYGYTF
TRBJ2-1 14 - TRBV19 TRBD2 TGTGCCAGTAGTTGGCTAGCGGATTACAATGAGCAGTTCTTC CASSWLADYNEQFF
TRBJ2-1 15 - TRBV5-8 TRBD2 TGTGCCAGCAGCCGGACTAGCGGGGTATACAATGAGCAGTTCTTC CASSRTSGVYNEQFF
TRBJ1-4 14 - TRBV6-1 - TGTGCCAGCAGTGAATTTACAGGGTCTGAAAAACTGTTTTTT CASSEFTGSEKLFF
TRBJ2-3 14 - TRBV7-6 - TGTGCCAGCAGCACCGGGACTGCTAGCAATACGCAGTATTTT CASSTGTASNTQYF
TRBJ1-2 13 - TRBV7-3 - TGTGCCAGCAGTCAAAGAGGGGGCTATGGCTACACCTTC CASSQRGGYGYTF
TRBJ1-2 13 - TRBV7-2 - TGTGCCAGCAGCTTAGATCCCAGCTATGGCTACACCTTC CASSLDPSYGYTF
TRBJ2-3 16 - TRBV5-1 TRBD1 TGCGCCAGCAGCTTGTCAGGGGGCGGTTGGACAGATACGCAGTATTTT CASSLSGGGWTDTQYF
TRBJ2-7 14 - TRBV27 - TGTGCCAGCAGTCCCTCGACAAGAATCTACGAGCAGTACTTC CASSPSTRIYEQYF
TRBJ2-1 14 - TRBV2 - TGTGCCAGCAGTCGACAGGACGGGGCCAATGAGCAGTTCTTC CASSRQDGANEQFF
TRBJ2-3 14 - TRBV9 - TGTGCCAGCAGCGTAGGAGACTACATGTATACGCAGTATTTT CASSVGDYMYTQYF
TRBJ2-3 14 once TRBV6-2/TRBV6-3 - TGTGCCAGCAGTTTGCTAGCGTACACAGATACGCAGTATTTT CASSLLAYTDTQYF
TRBJ1-2 13 - TRBV3-1/TRBV3-2 - TGTGCCAGCAGTCGGCGACAGAACTATGGCTACACCTTC CASSRRQNYGYTF
TRBJ1-5 12 - TRBV12-3/TRBV12-4 - TGTGCCAGCAGTCAGGGTTATCAGCCCCAGCATTTT CASSQGYQPQHF
TRBJ1-6 16 - TRBV4-1 - TGCGCCAGCAGCCAAGGATCGGGGGGGCAAGGCTCACCCCTCCACTTT CASSQGSGGQGSPLHF
TRBJ2-1 15 - TRBV5-4 TRBD2 TGTGCCAGCACCACATTGGGAGGGACCCACAATGAGCAGTTCTTC CASTTLGGTHNEQFF
TRBJ1-4 14 few TRBV6-5 - TGTGCCAGCAACCTCGATATGACAGGCCCGGGACTGTTTTTT CASNLDMTGPGLFF
TRBJ2-1 16 - TRBV7-3 TRBD2 TGTGCCAGCAGCGCGTTTAGCGGGGGCTCCTACAATGAGCAGTTCTTC CASSAFSGGSYNEQFF